The clone carrying this T cell receptor (beta chain) was detected many times. Its cognate antigen is unknown. The authors ran a second PCR of 7 to 11 cycles using a sample-barcoded 5' primer and a J-beta primer mix. A tag from a template-switch adaptor with 12 random nucleotides marked each cDNA molecule. TCRdb processed the 5' RACE reads anew with MiXCR; each CDR3 protein has one entry. This sample has some 1.5 million distinct CDR3 sequences; less than 45% occur once, and the top ten carry roughly 3.7%. This sample stems from a study of blood T cells in healthy people across ages. The study's findings and limits: More naive CD4+ cells and higher diversity were found in long-lived than in aged donors.

Every donor contributed 7.5 to 10 milliliters of peripheral blood by blood draw. Per the germline V gene, CDR1 is DFQATT and CDR2 is SNEGSKA (reference sequence). The J segment lost 0 bases and the V segment lost 6 bases, leaving 7 bases of the junction unmatched. The CDR3 covers 15 residues. Sequencing used blood. This receptor was obtained from a young woman in good health. The chain is built from TRBV20-1 and TRBJ1-2; 10 positions match TRBD1. The CDR3 coding sequence is TGCAGTGCGACCGGGACAGGGGTTTCTAACTATGGCTACACCTTC. It specifies CSATGTGVSNYGYTF.